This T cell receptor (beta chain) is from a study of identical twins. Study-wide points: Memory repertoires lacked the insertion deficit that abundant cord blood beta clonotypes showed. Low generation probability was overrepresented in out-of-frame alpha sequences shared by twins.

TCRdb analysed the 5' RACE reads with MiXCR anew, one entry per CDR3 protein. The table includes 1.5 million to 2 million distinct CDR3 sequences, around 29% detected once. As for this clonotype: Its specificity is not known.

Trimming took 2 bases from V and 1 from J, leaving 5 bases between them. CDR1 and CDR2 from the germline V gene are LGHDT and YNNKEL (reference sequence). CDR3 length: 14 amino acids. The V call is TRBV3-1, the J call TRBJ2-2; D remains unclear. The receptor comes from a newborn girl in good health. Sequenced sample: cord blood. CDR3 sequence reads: CASSQSQNTGELFF. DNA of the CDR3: TGTGCCAGCAGCCAAAGCCAGAACACCGGGGAGCTGTTTTTT.